The clone carrying this TCR beta chain was seen a few times. Its antigen is still unknown. These data come from a study of cytomegalovirus exposure and HLA in healthy donors. Study summary: As released early, the data held 85 million to 95 million unique TCRs from HLA-typed donors. The study, taken as a whole, reports: Researchers reported in a later analysis that a missense DCLRE1C variant was tied to TCR beta V- and J-gene trimming. Most of the CMV-associated TCR beta chains (in a later analysis) appeared to be HLA-restricted. Earlier results showed most TCR beta V segments being productive about 90% or about 30% of the time.

This PCR relied on a set of 60 Vbeta primers and 13 Jbeta primers. Data came from immunoSEQ multiplex PCR; TCRdb stores just in-frame clones and leaves some out. Counted here are 120,000 or so clones, 75% to 85% occurring once; the ten biggest clones make up 9% to 9.5%. This TCR was sampled from a woman between 45 and 65 years old in good health and CMV-seropositive. The sequenced sample consisted of PBMCs.

The CDR3 coding sequence is TGTGCCAGCAGCTTGGCCCTTCGGGAGACCCAGTACTTC. Translated, it gives CASSLALRETQYF. The V call is TRBV5-8, the J call TRBJ2-5; no reliable D call. The V end was cut by 0 bases, the J end by 5 bases, with 8 bases between. The CDR3 totals 13 residues. Germline V gene data show CDR1 as SGHTS and CDR2 as YDEGEE.